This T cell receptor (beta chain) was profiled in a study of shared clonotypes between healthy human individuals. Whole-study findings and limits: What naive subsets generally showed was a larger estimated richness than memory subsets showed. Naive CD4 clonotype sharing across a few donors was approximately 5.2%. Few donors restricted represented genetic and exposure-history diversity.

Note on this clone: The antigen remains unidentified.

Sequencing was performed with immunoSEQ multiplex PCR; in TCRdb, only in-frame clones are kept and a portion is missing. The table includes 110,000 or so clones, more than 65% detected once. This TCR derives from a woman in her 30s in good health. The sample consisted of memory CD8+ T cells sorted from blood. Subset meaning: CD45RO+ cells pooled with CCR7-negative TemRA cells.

CDR3 nucleotides: TGTGCCAGCAGCCAGGCCCGGGGAAACACCATATATTTT. It is translated as CASSQARGNTIYF. This chain uses TRBV4-2 with TRBJ1-3; D call uncertain. With 3 bases removed from V and 4 bases from J, the gap between germline ends came to 7 bases. This CDR3 comprises 13 residues. Germline assignment: CDR1 LGHNA and CDR2 YNFKEQ.